The clone carrying this TCR beta chain has just one count. The CDR3 sequence is 14 residues long. In germline, CDR1 is MNHEY, CDR2 SVGAGI. With V trimmed by 5 bases and J by 1 base, 2 bases remained unmatched. The sample is drawn from a study of cytomegalovirus exposure and HLA in healthy donors. PCR amplification relied on 60 Vbeta primers (plus 13 Jbeta primers). Clones were sequenced by immunoSEQ multiplex PCR, and TCRdb holds only the in-frame ones, with some missing. Among 200,000 or so clones, 82% were seen once, and the ten largest hold 6.5%. Sample: PBMCs. The rearrangement joins TRBV6-5 to TRBJ1-2; 9 bases line up with TRBD1. The receptor was isolated from a woman between 45 and 60 years old in good health and CMV-seropositive. CDR3 protein: CASSRDRDNYGYTF. CDR3 DNA: TGTGCCAGCAGTCGGGACAGGGATAACTATGGCTACACCTTC.